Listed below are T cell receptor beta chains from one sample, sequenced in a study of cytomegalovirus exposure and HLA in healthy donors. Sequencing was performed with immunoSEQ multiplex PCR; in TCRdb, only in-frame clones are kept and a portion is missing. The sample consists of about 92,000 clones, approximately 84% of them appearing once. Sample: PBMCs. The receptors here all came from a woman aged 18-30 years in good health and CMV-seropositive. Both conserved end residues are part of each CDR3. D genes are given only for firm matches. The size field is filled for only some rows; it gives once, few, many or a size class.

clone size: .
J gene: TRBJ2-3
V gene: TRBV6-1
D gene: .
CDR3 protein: CASSYTGSDTQYF
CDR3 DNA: TGTGCCAGCAGCTATACAGGGTCAGATACGCAGTATTTT

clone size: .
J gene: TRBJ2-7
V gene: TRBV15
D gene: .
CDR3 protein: CATSTRQPGVYEQYF
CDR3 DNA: TGTGCCACCAGCACCCGACAGCCGGGGGTCTACGAGCAGTACTTC

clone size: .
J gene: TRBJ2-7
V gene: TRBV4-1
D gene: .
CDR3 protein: CASSLGVSYEQYF
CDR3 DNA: TGCGCCAGCAGCCTCGGGGTTTCCTACGAGCAGTACTTC

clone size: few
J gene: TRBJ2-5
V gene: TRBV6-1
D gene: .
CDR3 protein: CASSGVTRPASWGETQYF
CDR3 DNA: TGTGCCAGCAGTGGGGTGACTAGACCAGCCTCGTGGGGGGAGACCCAGTACTTC

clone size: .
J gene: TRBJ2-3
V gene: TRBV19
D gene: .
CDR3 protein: CASKASFADTQYF
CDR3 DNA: TGTGCCAGTAAAGCTAGCTTCGCAGATACGCAGTATTTT

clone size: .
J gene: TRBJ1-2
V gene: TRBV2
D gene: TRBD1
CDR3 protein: CASRLEGAGTF
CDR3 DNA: TGTGCCAGCAGGTTGGAGGGGGCAGGAACCTTC

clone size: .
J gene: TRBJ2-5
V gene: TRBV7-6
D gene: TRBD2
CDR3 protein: CASSLLVAGVETQYF
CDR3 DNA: TGTGCCAGCAGCTTACTCGTAGCGGGAGTTGAGACCCAGTACTTC

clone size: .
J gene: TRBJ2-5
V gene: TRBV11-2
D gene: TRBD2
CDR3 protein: CASRAGRTETQYF
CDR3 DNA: TGTGCCAGCAGGGCCGGGAGGACGGAGACCCAGTACTTC

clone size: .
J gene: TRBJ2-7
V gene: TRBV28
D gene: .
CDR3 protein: CASSSVGTGAPLHGQYF
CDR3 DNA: TGTGCCAGCAGTTCGGTTGGTACGGGAGCCCCCCTACATGGGCAGTACTTC

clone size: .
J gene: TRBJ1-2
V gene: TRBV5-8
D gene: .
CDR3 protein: CASRHPLRGAALGYTF
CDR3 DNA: TGTGCCAGCAGGCACCCGCTCCGGGGGGCGGCTCTAGGCTACACCTTC

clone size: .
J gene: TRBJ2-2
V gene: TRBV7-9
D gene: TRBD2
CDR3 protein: CSSSRGTSGRRLTGELFF
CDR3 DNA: TGTTCCAGCAGCAGAGGGACTAGCGGGAGAAGGCTAACCGGGGAGCTGTTTTTT

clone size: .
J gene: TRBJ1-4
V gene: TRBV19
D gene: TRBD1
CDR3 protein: CASSATQGVLFF
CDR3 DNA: TGTGCCAGTAGTGCAACCCAGGGGGTCCTGTTTTTT

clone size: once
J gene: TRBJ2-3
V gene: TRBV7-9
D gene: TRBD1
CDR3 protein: CASSLWTGDQDTQYF
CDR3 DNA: TGTGCCAGCAGCTTGTGGACAGGGGATCAAGATACGCAGTATTTT

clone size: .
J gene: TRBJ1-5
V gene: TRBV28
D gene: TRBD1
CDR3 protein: CASRNLPGQKINQPQHF
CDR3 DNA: TGTGCCAGCAGGAATTTGCCGGGACAGAAAATCAATCAGCCCCAGCATTTT

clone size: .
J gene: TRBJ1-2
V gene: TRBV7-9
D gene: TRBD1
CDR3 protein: CASSPPTGRNYGYTF
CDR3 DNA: TGTGCCAGCAGCCCTCCGACAGGGAGAAACTATGGCTACACCTTC

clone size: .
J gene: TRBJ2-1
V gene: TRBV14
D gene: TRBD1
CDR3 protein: CASSQGTGGLAYNEQFF
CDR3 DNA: TGTGCCAGCAGCCAAGGGACAGGGGGTTTGGCCTACAATGAGCAGTTCTTC

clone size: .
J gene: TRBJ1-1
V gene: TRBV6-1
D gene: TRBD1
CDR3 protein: CASSKGQGVPSEAFF
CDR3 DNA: TGTGCCAGCAGTAAAGGACAGGGGGTTCCTTCTGAAGCTTTCTTT

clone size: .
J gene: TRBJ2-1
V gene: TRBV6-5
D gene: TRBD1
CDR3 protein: CASSYTDRGYNEQFF
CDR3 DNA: TGTGCCAGCAGCTACACGGACAGGGGGTACAATGAGCAGTTCTTC

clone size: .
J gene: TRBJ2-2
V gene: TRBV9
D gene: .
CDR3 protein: CASSVMTGANTGELFF
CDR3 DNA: TGTGCCAGCAGCGTAATGACAGGCGCGAACACCGGGGAGCTGTTTTTT

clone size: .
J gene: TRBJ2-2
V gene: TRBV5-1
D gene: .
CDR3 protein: CASSLAGLEHTGELFF
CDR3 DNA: TGCGCCAGCAGCTTGGCCGGACTCGAACACACCGGGGAGCTGTTTTTT

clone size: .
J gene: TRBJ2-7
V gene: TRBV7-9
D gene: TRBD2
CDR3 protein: CASSSSGGGFYEQYF
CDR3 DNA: TGTGCCAGCAGCTCTAGCGGGGGGGGCTTTTACGAGCAGTACTTC

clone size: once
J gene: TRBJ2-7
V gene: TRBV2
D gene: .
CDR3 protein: CASSVGGGEGEQYF
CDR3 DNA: TGTGCCAGCAGCGTAGGGGGGGGCGAGGGCGAGCAGTACTTC

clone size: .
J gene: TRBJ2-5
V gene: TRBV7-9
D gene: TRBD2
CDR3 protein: CASSLKGGQFLQETQYF
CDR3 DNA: TGTGCCAGCAGCTTGAAGGGAGGGCAGTTTCTGCAAGAGACCCAGTACTTC

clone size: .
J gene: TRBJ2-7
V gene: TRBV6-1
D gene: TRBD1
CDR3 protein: CASSRDRGLYEQYF
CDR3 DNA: TGTGCCAGCAGCCGGGACAGGGGCCTCTACGAGCAGTACTTC

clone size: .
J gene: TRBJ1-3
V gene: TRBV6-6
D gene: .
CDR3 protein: CASSSNRVGNTIYF
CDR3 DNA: TGTGCCAGCAGTTCTAACAGGGTCGGCAACACCATATATTTT

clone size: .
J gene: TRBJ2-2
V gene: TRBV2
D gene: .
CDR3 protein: CASGQGTGELFF
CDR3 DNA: TGTGCCAGCGGCCAGGGGACCGGGGAGCTGTTTTTT

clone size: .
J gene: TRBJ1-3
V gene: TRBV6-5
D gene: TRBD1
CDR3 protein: CASSTGGNGNTIYF
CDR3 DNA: TGTGCCAGCAGTACAGGGGGCAACGGAAACACCATATATTTT

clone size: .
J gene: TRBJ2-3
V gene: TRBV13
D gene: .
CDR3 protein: CASSLRDTQYF
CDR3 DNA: TGTGCCAGCAGCTTACGAGATACGCAGTATTTT

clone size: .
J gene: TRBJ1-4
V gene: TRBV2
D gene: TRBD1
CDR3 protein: CASSSGQDIF
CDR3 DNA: TGTGCCAGCTCCTCGGGACAGGATATATTT

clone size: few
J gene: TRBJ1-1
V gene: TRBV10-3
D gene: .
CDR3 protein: CAISEIKGVNTEAFF
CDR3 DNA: TGTGCCATCAGTGAGATCAAGGGGGTGAACACTGAAGCTTTCTTT

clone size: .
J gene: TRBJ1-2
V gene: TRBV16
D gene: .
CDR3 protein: CASSHTRTGFVTYGYTF
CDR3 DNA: TGTGCCAGCAGCCACACCAGAACAGGGTTCGTCACCTATGGCTACACCTTC

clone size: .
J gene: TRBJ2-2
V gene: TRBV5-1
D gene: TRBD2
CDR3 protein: CASSLSGRAGELFF
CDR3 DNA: TGCGCCAGCAGCTTAAGCGGGAGAGCGGGGGAGCTGTTTTTT

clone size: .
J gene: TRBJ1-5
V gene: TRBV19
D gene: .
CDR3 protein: CASSALGGWQPQHF
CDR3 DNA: TGTGCCAGTAGTGCCCTGGGGGGATGGCAGCCCCAGCATTTT

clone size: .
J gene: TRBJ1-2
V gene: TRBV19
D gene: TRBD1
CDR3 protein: CASRTGFNGYTF
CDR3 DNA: TGTGCCAGTAGGACAGGGTTCAATGGCTACACCTTC

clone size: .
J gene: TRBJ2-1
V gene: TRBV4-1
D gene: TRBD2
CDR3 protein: CASSQSRLAGVRYNEQFF
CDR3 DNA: TGCGCCAGCAGCCAATCAAGACTAGCGGGGGTGAGGTACAATGAGCAGTTCTTC

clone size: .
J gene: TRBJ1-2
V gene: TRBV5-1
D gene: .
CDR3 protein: CASSFSGEGYGYTF
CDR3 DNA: TGCGCCAGCAGCTTCTCCGGCGAGGGCTATGGCTACACCTTC

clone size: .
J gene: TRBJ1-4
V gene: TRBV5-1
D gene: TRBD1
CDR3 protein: CASSGQGATNEKLFF
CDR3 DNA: TGCGCCAGCAGTGGACAGGGGGCAACTAATGAAAAACTGTTTTTT

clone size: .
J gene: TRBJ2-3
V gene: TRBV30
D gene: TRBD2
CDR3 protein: CAWNLAGRGDTQYF
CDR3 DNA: TGTGCCTGGAACCTAGCGGGAAGGGGGGATACGCAGTATTTT

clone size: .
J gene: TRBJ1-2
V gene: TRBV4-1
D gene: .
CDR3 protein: CASSQSPGAGDYGYTF
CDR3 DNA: TGCGCCAGCAGCCAATCCCCCGGGGCAGGGGACTATGGCTACACCTTC

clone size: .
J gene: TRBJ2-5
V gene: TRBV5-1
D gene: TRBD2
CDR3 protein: CASSLVGSGSGETQYF
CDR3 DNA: TGCGCCAGCAGCTTGGTTGGTAGCGGGAGTGGTGAGACCCAGTACTTC

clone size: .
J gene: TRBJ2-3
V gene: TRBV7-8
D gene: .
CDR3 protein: CASSPRDPIRDTQYF
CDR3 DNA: TGTGCCAGCAGCCCTCGGGATCCCATCCGAGATACGCAGTATTTT

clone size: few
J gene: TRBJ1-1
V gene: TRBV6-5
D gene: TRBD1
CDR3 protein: CASSFAHTRDREAFF
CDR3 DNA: TGTGCCAGCAGTTTCGCTCATACGCGGGACAGAGAAGCTTTCTTT

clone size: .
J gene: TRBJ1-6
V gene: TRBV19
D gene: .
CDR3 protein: CASSSSPGSPLHF
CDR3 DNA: TGTGCCAGTAGTAGCTCCCCGGGTTCACCCCTCCACTTT

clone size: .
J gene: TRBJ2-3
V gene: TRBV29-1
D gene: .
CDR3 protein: CSVDPRGTTDTQYF
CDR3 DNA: TGCAGCGTTGATCCTAGGGGCACCACAGATACGCAGTATTTT

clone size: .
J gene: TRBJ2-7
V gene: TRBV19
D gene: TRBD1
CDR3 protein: CASSATGTGSDEQYF
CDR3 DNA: TGTGCCAGTAGTGCAACCGGGACAGGGTCTGACGAGCAGTACTTC

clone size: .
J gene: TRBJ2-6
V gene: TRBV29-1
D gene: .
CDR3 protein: CSVYRSGANVLTF
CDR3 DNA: TGCAGCGTTTATCGGTCTGGGGCCAACGTCCTGACTTTC

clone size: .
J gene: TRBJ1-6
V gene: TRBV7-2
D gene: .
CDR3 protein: CASSYRVAGNSPLHF
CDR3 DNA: TGTGCCAGCAGCTACAGGGTAGCCGGTAATTCACCCCTCCACTTT

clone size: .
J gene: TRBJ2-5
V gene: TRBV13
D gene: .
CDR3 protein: CASSYRDSETQYF
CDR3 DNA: TGTGCCAGCAGCTACAGGGATTCGGAGACCCAGTACTTC

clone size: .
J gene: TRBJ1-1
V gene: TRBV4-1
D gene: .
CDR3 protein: CASSQDGGWPEAFF
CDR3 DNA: TGCGCCAGCAGCCAAGATGGGGGGTGGCCTGAAGCTTTCTTT

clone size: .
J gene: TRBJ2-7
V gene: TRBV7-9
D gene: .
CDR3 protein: CASSLMRYSSYEQYF
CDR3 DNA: TGTGCCAGCAGCTTGATGAGGTATTCTAGCTACGAGCAGTACTTC

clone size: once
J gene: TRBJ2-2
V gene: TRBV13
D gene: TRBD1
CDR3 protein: CASSLGTGSLTGELFF
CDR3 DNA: TGTGCCAGCAGCTTAGGGACAGGGAGTCTGACCGGGGAGCTGTTTTTT